One sample yielded the 21 T cell receptor beta chains listed below, sequenced in a study of control samples from healthy donors and cancer patients. The protocol was immunoSEQ multiplex PCR, while the TCRdb copy is restricted to in-frame clones and leaves out a portion. The repertoire holds around 200,000 clones, 80% to 95% seen once, with more than 1.2% in the top ten. Material for sequencing was blood. Receptors were obtained from a man aged 18 to 35 in good health.

The chain has TRBV11-3 and TRBJ1-1; D remains ambiguous. Germline values: CDR1 SGHNT, CDR2 YENEEA. Trimming removed 3 bases from V and 4 bases from J, with 9 bases in between. The CDR3 contains 13 residues. CDR3: CASSFRPSTEAFF. CDR3 nucleotides: TGTGCCAGCAGCTTCCGTCCGTCCACTGAAGCTTTCTTT.

This chain joins TRBV5-1 and TRBJ1-2, with TRBD1 identical over 9 bases. With V trimmed by 3 bases and J by 4 bases, 7 bases remained unmatched. The germline CDR1 and CDR2 sequences are SGHRS and YFSETQ. The CDR3 totals 15 residues. The CDR3: CASSSYRGLGYGYTF. For the CDR3, the DNA is TGCGCCAGCAGCTCGTACAGGGGGCTTGGCTATGGCTACACCTTC.

The V gene is TRBV7-8, the J gene TRBJ2-2, with TRBD1 matching over 8 bases. This CDR3 spans 18 amino acids. Germline loops: CDR1 SGHVS, CDR2 FQNEAQ. V lost 1 base and J lost 6; bases outside the gene matches: 13. The CDR3 bases are TGTGCCAGCAGCTTAGTTTCTGCGTGGCAGGGGGCGTCCGGGGAGCTGTTTTTT. It yields the protein CASSLVSAWQGASGELFF.

The chain employs TRBV30 and TRBJ1-1; D is perhaps TRBD1 (6 bases). The CDR3 runs to 12 residues. CDR1 is GTSNPN and CDR2 is SVGIG in the germline V gene (reference sequence). V was clipped by 3 bases and J by 6 bases, with 11 bases between them. The CDR3 bases are TGTGCCTGGAGACCCAGGGGTGCTGAAGCTTTCTTT. This codes for CAWRPRGAEAFF.

The chain combines TRBV27 with TRBJ2-7; the D is unclear. V shed 2 bases and J shed 1 base, with 6 bases lying between them. The CDR3 length is 13 residues. Germline assignment: CDR1 MNHEY and CDR2 SMNVEV (reference sequence). CDR3 amino acids: CASSLRESYEQYF. CDR3 bases: TGTGCCAGCAGTTTAAGGGAATCCTACGAGCAGTACTTC.

This rearrangement joins TRBV5-4 to TRBJ2-3, with unresolved D. Between the trimmed V and J ends, which lost 0 bases and 1 base, there was a span of 12 bases. The germline V gene has CDR1 SGHNT and CDR2 YYREEE (reference sequence). The CDR3 is made up of 16 amino acids. CDR3 residues: CASSLGTTPGTDTQYF. DNA for the CDR3: TGTGCCAGCAGCTTGGGGACCACCCCTGGCACAGATACGCAGTATTTT.

The chain employs TRBV6-9 and TRBJ2-3, with a possible D match to TRBD2 (6 bases). This CDR3 comprises 14 residues. The ends were cut back, 10 bases at V and 1 base at J, with 15 bases in the middle. Germline V gene data show CDR1 as MNHGY and CDR2 as SVAAGI. The CDR3: CATMGGGRTDTQYF. The CDR3 coding sequence is TGTGCCACCATGGGAGGAGGTCGCACAGATACGCAGTATTTT.

V usage is TRBV4-1 and J usage is TRBJ2-3, with D possibly matching TRBD2 (7 bases). CDR3 length: 15 residues. Germline CDR1 and CDR2: MGHRA and YSYEKL. V was trimmed by 4 bases and J by 5 bases, leaving 16 bases between them. CDR3 residues: CASSLRREGEDTQYF. The CDR3 nucleotides are TGCGCCAGCAGCCTTAGAAGGGAGGGGGAAGATACGCAGTATTTT.

The CDR3 DNA reads TGTGCCAGCAGCTTAAGGGGGACGGCGATCTACAATGAGCAGTTCTTC. This sequence encodes CASSLRGTAIYNEQFF. This chain connects TRBV7-2 to TRBJ2-1; maybe TRBD1 (6 bases). CDR1 is SGHTA, CDR2 FQGNSA, per germline. The CDR3 covers 16 residues. Trimming removed 2 bases from V and 3 bases from J, with 14 bases in between.

J is TRBJ2-6 and V is TRBV28; D not resolved. The CDR3 contains 14 residues. From germline, CDR1 is MDHEN and CDR2 SYDVKM. Between the trimmed V and J ends, which lost 3 bases and 4 bases, there was a span of 7 bases. CDR3 nucleotides: TGTGCCAGCAGTTTCGTACAGGGGGCCAACGTCCTGACTTTC. Its translation is CASSFVQGANVLTF.

This rearrangement joins TRBV27 to TRBJ2-3; D is ambiguous. CDR3 length equals 13 residues. Germline V gene sequence: CDR1 MNHEY, CDR2 SMNVEV (reference sequence). The V gene lost 2 bases and the J gene lost 3 bases, with 6 bases spanning the gap. CDR3 protein: CASSLTGTDTQYF. The CDR3 DNA sequence: TGTGCCAGCAGTTTAACCGGGACAGATACGCAGTATTTT.

V usage is TRBV9 and J usage is TRBJ1-2; D perhaps matches TRBD1 (5 bases). V shed 1 base and J shed 7 bases, with 14 bases lying between them. The CDR3 is 14 amino acids. Germline lookup yields CDR1 SGDLS and CDR2 YYNGEE. The CDR3 is CASSVLSQGGGYTF. The CDR3 nucleotides are TGTGCCAGCAGCGTACTAAGCCAGGGCGGTGGCTACACCTTC. The full variable domain, in which reference TRBV9 and TRBJ1-2 provide the parts outside the CDR3, is DSGVTQTPKHLITATGQRVTLRCSPRSGDLSVYWYQQSLDQGLQFLIQYYNGEERAKGNILERFSAQQFPDLHSELNLSSLELGDSALYFCASSVLSQGGGYTFGSGTRLTVV.

This clone was counted only a few times. V and J are TRBV5-1 and TRBJ2-2; TRBD1 agrees at 7 bases. The CDR3 is 16 amino acids. The V segment lost 4 bases and the J segment 1 base; nucleotides outside the gene matches: 7. Germline V gene sequence: CDR1 SGHRS, CDR2 YFSETQ. In DNA, the CDR3 is TGCGCCAGCAGCCCTTTCGGGACAGAGAACACCGGGGAGCTGTTTTTT. Translated, it gives CASSPFGTENTGELFF.

The V gene is TRBV5-4, the J gene TRBJ2-3; a possible D gene is TRBD2 (5 bases). With 4 bases removed from V and 0 bases from J, the gap between germline ends came to 9 bases. Germline loops: CDR1 SGHNT, CDR2 YYREEE (reference sequence). This CDR3 has 14 amino acids. In DNA, the CDR3 is TGTGCCAGCAGCCGGACTTATAGCACAGATACGCAGTATTTT. It is translated as CASSRTYSTDTQYF.

The CDR3 spells CASSQEVSYNEQFF. The CDR3 bases are TGTGCCAGCAGCCAAGAGGTTTCCTACAATGAGCAGTTCTTC. The V and J genes are TRBV14 and TRBJ2-1; no clear D. CDR1 and CDR2 (germline): SGHDN, FVKESK. V shed 0 bases and J shed 1 base, with 4 bases lying between them. This CDR3 is 14 amino acids long.

J is TRBJ2-3 and V is TRBV3-1 (or the pseudogene TRBV3-2); 8 bases line up with TRBD2. This CDR3 contains 17 residues. J was trimmed by 2 bases and V by 3 bases; bases with no gene match: 10. The V gene's germline CDR1 is LGHDT and CDR2 YNNKEL (reference sequence). The DNA for the CDR3 is TGTGCCAGCAGCCATTTGCTTAGCGGGGTATACACAGATACGCAGTATTTT. Translation: CASSHLLSGVYTDTQYF.

Details on this clone: One end of the junction fails to match germline, which may point to a read error. The CDR3 region is CASSEATGAPAGNTIYF. The CDR3 coding sequence is TGTGCCAGCAGCGAAGCGACAGGGGCCCCGGCTGGAAACACCATATATTTT. This rearrangement joins TRBV2 to TRBJ1-3; TRBD1 agrees at 8 bases. The CDR3 runs to 17 residues. Germline CDR1 and CDR2: SNHLY and FYNNEI.

The chain has TRBV14 and TRBJ2-5; D is ambiguous. Germline CDR1 and CDR2: SGHDN and FVKESK. Trimming pared 0 bases from V and 7 bases from J, leaving 12 bases between. CDR3 length equals 14 residues. The CDR3 here is CASSQDRTPGTQYF. DNA of the CDR3: TGTGCCAGCAGCCAAGATAGGACCCCGGGGACCCAGTACTTC.

CDR3 DNA sequence: TGTGCCACCAGCAGAGGGGACAGCTACACCGGGGAGCTGTTTTTT. Encoded protein: CATSRGDSYTGELFF. This chain links TRBV15 with TRBJ2-2; TRBD1 matches at 7 bases. The CDR3 covers 15 residues. With 1 base clipped from V and 3 bases from J, the junction kept 2 bases outside the gene matches. Germline CDR1 reads LNHNV; CDR2 reads YYDKDF (reference sequence).

The chain is built from TRBV6-2 or TRBV6-3 and TRBJ2-2; no reliable D call. The CDR3 spans 13 residues. Between the trimmed V and J ends, which lost 6 bases and 0 bases, there was a span of 5 bases. Germline values: CDR1 MNHEY, CDR2 SVGEGT. The CDR3 region has the DNA TGTGCCAGCAGCTCAGCGAACACCGGGGAGCTGTTTTTT. Amino acid sequence: CASSSANTGELFF.

The V call is TRBV5-6, the J call TRBJ2-1, with no clear D. Trimming removed 4 bases at V and 0 bases at J, with 17 bases between. The germline V gene encodes CDR1 SGHDT and CDR2 YYEEEE. This CDR3 is 17 amino acids long. The CDR3 loop reads CASSPVVSPSSYNEQFF. The CDR3 DNA reads as TGTGCCAGCAGCCCGGTGGTCTCCCCTAGCTCCTACAATGAGCAGTTCTTC. The full variable domain, rest sourced from reference TRBV5-6 and TRBJ2-1, is DAGVTQSPTHLIKTRGQQVTLRCSPKSGHDTVSWYQQALGQGPQFIFQYYEEEERQRGNFPDRFSGHQFPNYSSELNVNALLLGDSALYLCASSPVVSPSSYNEQFFGPGTRLTVL.